These 22 T cell receptor beta chains originate from one sample sequenced in a study of CD8+CD57+ T cells in acquired aplastic anemia. It was genomic DNA that served as the template for profiling TCR beta VDJ and CDR3. TCRdb re-derived calls from the reads in MiXCR, one entry per CDR3 protein. The sample holds under 200,000 distinct CDR3 sequences, about 50% seen once. Patients who underwent sequencing had shown CD8+CD57+ cell expansion by flow cytometry. The sequencing input was sorted CD4+, CD8+, or CD8+CD57+ T cells (not recorded which) from PBMCs. The receptors shown here come from a human donor with aplastic anemia.

This clonotype showed up just a few times. This sequence joins TRBV2 and TRBJ2-5, with 7 positions matching TRBD2. Germline V gene data show CDR1 as SNHLY and CDR2 as FYNNEI. The CDR3 contains 14 residues. Losses at the gene ends were 7 bases for V and 1 base for J; bases not matched to a gene: 6. As DNA, the CDR3 is TGTGCCAGCAAGCTAGCGGCTCCCCAAGAGACCCAGTACTTC. It translates to CASKLAAPQETQYF.

The V gene is TRBV7-2, the J gene TRBJ2-5; D remains ambiguous. V was clipped by 5 bases and J by 3 bases, with 10 bases between them. CDR1 is SGHTA, CDR2 FQGNSA, per germline. This CDR3 is built from 13 residues. CDR3 nucleotides: TGTGCCAGCAGCCGTGGGGTAGAAGAGACCCAGTACTTC. Amino acid sequence: CASSRGVEETQYF.

V gene TRBV3-1 combines with J gene TRBJ1-1; D gene uncertain. V was pared by 4 bases and J by 4 bases, with 10 bases between. Per germline, CDR1 LGHDT and CDR2 YNNKEL (reference sequence). The CDR3 has 13 residues. The CDR3 nucleotides are TGTGCCAGCAGCCTACAGAGGATCACTGAAGCTTTCTTT. Translating gives CASSLQRITEAFF.

The V and J genes are TRBV20-1 and TRBJ2-5; 8 nucleotides match TRBD1. CDR3 length equals 16 residues. Per germline, CDR1 DFQATT and CDR2 SNEGSKA (reference sequence). The V and J ends lost 0 bases and 2 bases, in that order; junction bases with no gene match: 8. As DNA, the CDR3 is TGCAGTGCTAGAGAACCCGGGACAGGTCGACAAGAGACCCAGTACTTC. It codes for CSAREPGTGRQETQYF.

This clonotype occurred many times. The rearrangement links TRBV12-3 or TRBV12-4 to TRBJ2-1; D may be TRBD1 or TRBD2 (5 bases each). The CDR3 runs to 12 residues. Trimming shortened V by 10 bases and J by 8 bases, and 15 bases separated the two germline ends. The chain's CDR3 is CATKTGTDEQFF. The CDR3 DNA is TGTGCCACAAAAACGGGGACGGATGAGCAGTTCTTC.

This clonotype was recorded at least ten times. The chain recombines TRBV20-1 with TRBJ1-1; no reliable D call. The CDR3 has 8 amino acids. Deletions cut 7 bases from V and 6 bases from J, with 3 bases between. CDR1 DFQATT and CDR2 SNEGSKA come from the germline V gene (reference sequence). CDR3: CSVPEAFF. DNA of the CDR3: TGCAGTGTCCCTGAAGCTTTCTTT.

CDR3 DNA: TGCAGTGCTAGACCCGGGACAGGGCAGAACACTGAAGCTTTCTTT. Amino acids: CSARPGTGQNTEAFF. The rearrangement uses TRBV20-1 and TRBJ1-1; TRBD1 aligns across 9 bases. CDR1 and CDR2 (germline): DFQATT, SNEGSKA (reference sequence). This CDR3 contains 15 residues. The J segment lost 1 base and the V segment lost 2 bases, leaving 5 bases of the junction unmatched.

This chain connects TRBV9 to TRBJ2-1, with 13 bases fitting TRBD2. Germline V CDR1 and CDR2: SGDLS, YYNGEE. J lost 4 bases, V lost 4 bases, and 5 bases had no gene match. CDR3 size: 16 residues. The CDR3 nucleotides are TGTGCCAGCAGCCTTCGACTAGCGGGGGGATACAATGAGCAGTTCTTC. It encodes CASSLRLAGGYNEQFF.

This clonotype was counted many times. The chain employs TRBV25-1 and TRBJ1-5; no reliable D call. The V end was cut by 4 bases, the J end by 1 base, with 14 bases between. CDR1 and CDR2 (germline): MGHDK, SYGVNS. The length of the CDR3 is 16 residues. The CDR3 sequence: CASSGPGTRSNQPQHF. The CDR3 bases are TGTGCCAGCAGTGGCCCCGGCACGAGAAGCAATCAGCCCCAGCATTTT.

The chain has TRBV19 and TRBJ1-4; no clear D gene. Germline V gives CDR1 LNHDA, CDR2 SQIVND (reference sequence). The V end was cut by 5 bases, the J end by 7 bases, with 8 bases between. This CDR3 has 12 residues. The CDR3 loop reads CASSGQAEKLFF. CDR3 in DNA: TGTGCCAGTAGTGGGCAGGCTGAAAAACTGTTTTTT.

There are many counts of this clonotype. The chain is built from TRBV12-3 or TRBV12-4 and TRBJ2-2; D ambiguous. This CDR3 is 12 amino acids long. V shed 6 bases and J shed 6 bases, with 8 bases lying between them. CDR3 in amino acids: CASRNYPGELFF. The CDR3 nucleotides are TGTGCCAGCAGGAACTACCCCGGGGAGCTGTTTTTT.

With regard to this clonotype: Relative to the germline gene, one junction end is altered; a read error may explain this. The chain employs TRBV2 and TRBJ1-2, with D unresolved. Germline V gives CDR1 SNHLY, CDR2 FYNNEI. This CDR3 region has 12 residues. The CDR3 DNA follows: TGTGCCGGCAGTGAGGAATCTTATGGCTACACCTTC. It codes for CAGSEESYGYTF. The full variable domain, completed using reference TRBV2 and TRBJ1-2, is EPEVTQTPSHQVTQMGQEVILRCVPISNHLYFYWYRQILGQKVEFLVSFYNNEISEKSEIFDDQFSVERPDGSNFTLKIRSTKLEDSAMYFCAGSEESYGYTFGSGTRLTVV.

This clonotype was observed a handful of times. The chain carries TRBV12-3 or TRBV12-4 and TRBJ2-7; the match to TRBD1 covers 7 bases. The CDR3 is 19 amino acids. V gave up 6 bases and J gave up 6 bases; unmatched junction bases: 26. DNA of the CDR3: TGTGCCAGCAGCCCCCCCTTACCTCGACAGGGAAGGAGTAAAGGCGAGCAGTACTTC. Translating it yields CASSPPLPRQGRSKGEQYF.

This chain connects TRBV20-1 to TRBJ2-2; weak D call: TRBD2 (5 bases). Per germline, CDR1 DFQATT and CDR2 SNEGSKA (reference sequence). CDR3 length: 15 amino acids. V was shortened by 2 bases and J by 4 bases, with 14 bases between the two germline ends. DNA for the CDR3: TGCAGTGCTAGACCCAGGACTGGCCTCACCGGGGAGCTGTTTTTT. This sequence encodes CSARPRTGLTGELFF.

This clonotype was found a few times. This CDR3 is CASVPSGSYNEQFF. The CDR3 nucleotides are TGTGCCAGCGTACCTAGCGGATCCTACAATGAGCAGTTCTTC. The chain employs TRBV3-1 and TRBJ2-1, with 7 bases identical to TRBD2. Trimming cost V 8 bases and J 1 base; bases outside gene matches: 5. The length of the CDR3 is 14 residues. CDR1 LGHDT and CDR2 YNNKEL come from the germline V gene (reference sequence).

About this clonotype: At one boundary the junction diverges from the germline segment, which might be a read error. This chain joins TRBV5-6 and TRBJ2-7; D is undetermined. The germline V gene encodes CDR1 SGHDT and CDR2 YYEEEE. CDR3 size: 13 residues. The CDR3 nucleotides are TGTGCCAGCAGCGGCCGGGTTTCCTACGGGCAGTACTTC. Amino acid sequence: CASSGRVSYGQYF.

This clonotype was detected ten times or more. V and J are TRBV2 and TRBJ1-2; 12 nucleotides agree with TRBD1. Unmatched junction bases numbered 4, after V lost 1 base and J lost 7 bases. Germline values: CDR1 SNHLY, CDR2 FYNNEI. The CDR3 length is 15 residues. The DNA of the CDR3 is TGTGCCAGCAGTGAAGGGGACAGGGGGCCCAGTGGCTACACCTTC. Translated: CASSEGDRGPSGYTF.

This clonotype was seen ten or more times. This sequence joins TRBV13 and TRBJ2-3, with 12 bases fitting TRBD2. The V segment lost 3 bases and the J segment 5 bases; nucleotides outside the gene matches: 9. Germline V gives CDR1 PRHDT, CDR2 FYEKMQ (reference sequence). The CDR3 totals 17 residues. The CDR3 DNA sequence: TGTGCCAGCAGCTTGGGAGGAACTAGCGGGAGGAGAGATACGCAGTATTTT. Encoded protein: CASSLGGTSGRRDTQYF.

The V call is TRBV19, the J call TRBJ1-6, with D uncertain. The germline V gene has CDR1 LNHDA and CDR2 SQIVND (reference sequence). This CDR3 contains 13 residues. V was trimmed by 3 bases and J by 7 bases, leaving 7 bases between them. The CDR3 sequence is CASSIVGNSPLHF. Written as DNA, the CDR3 is TGTGCCAGTAGTATCGTCGGGAATTCACCCCTCCACTTT.

Only a few counts were recorded for this clonotype. V usage is TRBV13 and J usage is TRBJ2-2, with D uncertain. The CDR3 length is 15 residues. V lost 0 bases to trimming and J lost 7 bases, with 12 bases between them. Germline lookup yields CDR1 PRHDT and CDR2 FYEKMQ (reference sequence). CDR3 in DNA: TGTGCCAGCAGCTTAGGCCTTGGGGTTGGCGGGGAGCTGTTTTTT. Residues: CASSLGLGVGGELFF.

This clonotype was counted ten times or more. The chain is built from TRBV10-2 and TRBJ2-3, with TRBD2 matching over 7 bases. Germline V gives CDR1 WSHSY, CDR2 SAAADI. The CDR3 is made up of 14 amino acids. The V gene end was trimmed by 4 bases and the J gene end by 2 bases; junction bases not matched to a gene: 3. The CDR3: CASSVAGYTDTQYF. CDR3 DNA sequence: TGCGCCAGCAGTGTAGCGGGTTACACAGATACGCAGTATTTT.

Ten or more counts support this clonotype. V is TRBV7-2 and J is TRBJ2-5; D gene ambiguous. Germline V CDR1 and CDR2: SGHTA, FQGNSA. Between the trimmed V and J ends, which lost 2 bases and 7 bases, there was a span of 14 bases. This CDR3 has 14 amino acids. The CDR3 here is CASSLSLDVRTQYF. The CDR3 coding sequence is TGTGCCAGCAGCTTAAGTCTGGACGTTAGGACCCAGTACTTC.